Each of the 11 T cell receptor beta chains below was sequenced from the same sample in a study of cytomegalovirus exposure and HLA in healthy donors. PCR used 60 Vbeta primers and 13 Jbeta primers. Produced via immunoSEQ multiplex PCR; TCRdb's table is partial and in-frame only. The data contain about 150,000 clones, roughly 76% of them singletons. Sequencing input: PBMCs. These receptors originate from a woman between 25 and 40 years old in good health and CMV-seronegative.

Here the CDR3 reads CASSLIGTRSTDTQYF. In nucleotides, the CDR3 is TGCGCCAGCAGCTTGATAGGGACACGTAGCACAGATACGCAGTATTTT. The J gene is TRBJ2-3, the V gene TRBV5-1, with D maybe TRBD1 (6 bases). The CDR3 has 16 residues. In germline, CDR1 is SGHRS, CDR2 YFSETQ. Trimming removed 1 base from V and 0 bases from J, with 12 bases in between.

The V call is TRBV7-8, the J call TRBJ2-4; no definite D call. Germline V gives CDR1 SGHVS, CDR2 FQNEAQ. This CDR3 is built from 17 residues. With 2 bases removed from V and 0 bases from J, the gap between germline ends came to 14 bases. The CDR3 DNA is TGTGCCAGCAGCTTATCACGGCCAGGCCTAGCCAAAAACATTCAGTACTTC. As protein: CASSLSRPGLAKNIQYF. The whole variable domain, remainder taken from reference TRBV7-8 and TRBJ2-4, is GAGVSQSPRYKVAKRGQDVALRCDPISGHVSLFWYQQALGQGPEFLTYFQNEAQLDKSGLPSDRFFAERPEGSVSTLKIQRTQQEDSAVYLCASSLSRPGLAKNIQYFGAGTRLSVL.

The rearrangement joins TRBV28 to TRBJ2-3; possible D gene TRBD2, 6 bases. The CDR3 runs 13 residues. V lost 8 bases, J lost 2 bases, and 11 bases lay in between. Germline V gene lookup returns CDR1 MDHEN and CDR2 SYDVKM. CDR3 loop: CASHRDFTDTQYF. The CDR3 nucleotides read TGTGCCAGCCATCGGGACTTCACAGATACGCAGTATTTT.

The genes are TRBV25-1 and TRBJ2-6; a weak D match, TRBD2 (6 bases). Trimming removed 4 bases from V and 1 base from J, with 8 bases in between. The CDR3 sequence is 15 residues long. Looked up from germline, CDR1 is MGHDK and CDR2 is SYGVNS. CDR3 in DNA: TGTGCCAGCAGTGGGGGGGATTCTGGGGCCAACGTCCTGACTTTC. As protein: CASSGGDSGANVLTF.

The chain uses TRBV6-1 and TRBJ2-3; 7 positions agree with TRBD1. The CDR3 spans 16 residues. After removal of 3 bases from V and 4 bases from J, the junction contained 10 bases not matched to a gene. Germline CDR1 is MNHNS and CDR2 is SASEGT. The DNA of the CDR3 is TGTGCCAGCAGTGATGAGGTCAGGGGGTTTCCAGATACGCAGTATTTT. This sequence encodes CASSDEVRGFPDTQYF.

This chain links TRBV10-3 with TRBJ2-7; TRBD1 matches at 7 bases. The V segment lost 8 bases and the J segment 0 bases; nucleotides outside the gene matches: 1. There are 12 residues in the CDR3. Germline values: CDR1 ENHRY, CDR2 SYGVKD. CDR3 sequence (DNA): TGTGCCATCCGGGACAGCTCCTACGAGCAGTACTTC. This codes for CAIRDSSYEQYF.

This chain connects TRBV4-1 to TRBJ2-1, with 7 bases that match TRBD2. This CDR3 region has 17 residues. V was clipped by 4 bases and J by 0 bases; unmatched bases: 9. Germline CDR1 MGHRA, CDR2 YSYEKL. The CDR3, as DNA: TGCGCCAGCAGCCGAGCTGACGGGAGGAACTCCTACAATGAGCAGTTCTTC. Its translation: CASSRADGRNSYNEQFF.

This rearrangement joins TRBV10-3 to TRBJ1-2; 8 bases agree with TRBD1. The germline V gene encodes CDR1 ENHRY and CDR2 SYGVKD. V shed 6 bases, J shed 8 bases, and the junction held 8 bases outside the gene matches. This CDR3 is built from 13 residues. This CDR3 is CAIRETGDGGYTF. In nucleotides, the CDR3 is TGTGCCATCAGGGAGACAGGGGACGGAGGCTACACCTTC.

This chain links TRBV5-4 with TRBJ1-1; D is possibly TRBD1 (5 bases). This CDR3 spans 15 amino acids. Looked up from germline, CDR1 is SGHNT and CDR2 is YYREEE (reference sequence). V lost 6 bases and J 1 base, leaving 16 bases between the germline ends. This CDR3 is CASTPGVTGNTEAFF. The CDR3 DNA follows: TGTGCCAGCACCCCGGGAGTCACAGGGAACACTGAAGCTTTCTTT.

This sequence joins TRBV19 and TRBJ1-1; 8 nucleotides agree with TRBD1. This CDR3 contains 17 residues. The germline gives CDR1 LNHDA, CDR2 SQIVND (reference sequence). V shed 5 bases and J 5 bases; nucleotides not matched to a gene: 16. The DNA for the CDR3 is TGTGCCAGTAGTGGAGGGGGGACGGACAGGGTTGGAACTGAAGCTTTCTTT. This codes for CASSGGGTDRVGTEAFF.

The CDR3 spells CASSFTAGVANEQFF. In DNA form, the CDR3 reads TGTGCCAGCAGCTTCACGGCGGGAGTTGCCAATGAGCAGTTCTTC. The V and J genes are TRBV11-2 and TRBJ2-1; 7 bases align to TRBD2. With 3 bases clipped from V and 6 bases from J, the junction kept 8 bases outside the gene matches. Germline V gene data show CDR1 as SGHAT and CDR2 as FQNNGV. CDR3 length: 15 residues.